One sample yielded the 28 T cell receptor beta chains listed below, sequenced in a study of shared clonotypes between healthy human individuals. Libraries were prepared by immunoSEQ multiplex PCR; TCRdb keeps only in-frame clonotypes and omits some of them. The table records approximately 500,000 clones, 81% of them present only once. Specimen: PBMCs. The receptors were gathered from a middle-aged woman in good health. Some clones in this sample may be carry-over from other donors' samples.

This clone was counted a single time. The rearrangement links TRBV19 to TRBJ2-4, with D possibly matching TRBD1 (6 bases). V was shortened by 5 bases and J by 2 bases, with 16 bases between the two germline ends. Germline lookup yields CDR1 LNHDA and CDR2 SQIVND (reference sequence). This CDR3 is built from 16 residues. CDR3 DNA sequence: TGTGCCAGTAGTTTAACGGACAGCCCCACCAAAAACATTCAGTACTTC. It yields the protein CASSLTDSPTKNIQYF.

The rearrangement joins TRBV5-4 to TRBJ1-1; D gene uncertain. The CDR3 consists of 13 residues. The germline V and J ends were trimmed by 0 bases and 1 base, with 4 bases remaining between them. Germline lookup yields CDR1 SGHNT and CDR2 YYREEE (reference sequence). DNA for the CDR3: TGTGCCAGCAGCTTGGAGCCGAACACTGAAGCTTTCTTT. Translation: CASSLEPNTEAFF.

V and J are TRBV18 and TRBJ1-4, with 9 bases that match TRBD1. CDR1 is KGHSH, CDR2 LQKENI, per germline. The CDR3 totals 16 residues. V dropped 4 bases and J dropped 0; count of bases not matched to a gene: 3. The CDR3 coding sequence is TGTGCCAGCTCACTTGGACAGGGGACAACTAATGAAAAACTGTTTTTT. Translating it yields CASSLGQGTTNEKLFF.

This clone came up many times. Distinct nucleotide sequences in the sample also encode this CDR3. V and J are TRBV7-2 and TRBJ2-7; 9 bases agree with TRBD1. The length of the CDR3 is 14 residues. J gave up 0 bases and V 4 bases, and 1 base lay outside the gene matches. CDR1 is SGHTA, CDR2 FQGNSA, per germline. The CDR3 DNA follows: TGTGCCAGCAGCTGGGACAGGGACTCCTACGAGCAGTACTTC. Its translation is CASSWDRDSYEQYF.

The chain combines TRBV28 with TRBJ1-5; tentative D call: TRBD1 (6 bases). Trimming pared 6 bases from V and 4 bases from J, leaving 19 bases between. The germline CDR1 and CDR2 sequences are MDHEN and SYDVKM. CDR3 length equals 16 residues. CDR3 DNA: TGTGCCAGCAGCCCTACCACAGGGTCGAAGAATCAGCCCCAGCATTTT. It is translated as CASSPTTGSKNQPQHF.

This chain connects TRBV6-5 to TRBJ1-4; D is unclear. Germline CDR1 reads MNHEY; CDR2 reads SVGAGI. CDR3 length equals 15 residues. V was shortened by 2 bases and J by 0 bases, with 7 bases between the two germline ends. CDR3 amino acids: CASSYEPATNEKLFF. CDR3 DNA sequence: TGTGCCAGCAGTTACGAGCCGGCAACTAATGAAAAACTGTTTTTT.

V gene TRBV5-1 combines with J gene TRBJ2-1; D uncertain. This CDR3 contains 15 residues. V was cut by 0 bases and J by 6 bases, with 13 bases left in between. Germline V CDR1 and CDR2: SGHRS, YFSETQ. CDR3 loop: CASSLVPPSINEQFF. For the CDR3, the DNA is TGCGCCAGCAGCTTGGTCCCCCCCAGTATCAATGAGCAGTTCTTC.

The rearrangement joins TRBV5-5 to TRBJ2-7; possible D gene TRBD2, 6 bases. Trimming cost V 2 bases and J 7 bases, with 10 bases left between them. The V gene's germline CDR1 is SGHKS and CDR2 YYEKEE (reference sequence). The CDR3 is 12 amino acids. The CDR3 DNA reads TGTGCCAGCAGCTTCGGGACTTCAGAGCAGTACTTC. Residues: CASSFGTSEQYF.

The chain carries TRBV5-4 and TRBJ2-3; D may be TRBD2 (6 bases). CDR3 length equals 13 residues. Trimming cost V 6 bases and J 1 base, with 9 bases left between them. CDR1 and CDR2 (germline): SGHNT, YYREEE (reference sequence). Here the CDR3 reads CASKASGTDTQYF. CDR3 bases: TGTGCCAGCAAGGCTAGCGGCACAGATACGCAGTATTTT. Variable domain in full (rest from reference TRBV5-4 and TRBJ2-3): ETGVTQSPTHLIKTRGQQVTLRCSSQSGHNTVSWYQQALGQGPQFIFQYYREEENGRGNFPPRFSGLQFPNYSSELNVNALELDDSALYLCASKASGTDTQYFGPGTRLTVL.

This chain connects TRBV28 to TRBJ2-7; 7 nucleotides match TRBD2. CDR3 length: 20 residues. The trim removed 6 bases at V and 3 bases at J, leaving 26 bases unmatched. Germline CDR1 reads MDHEN; CDR2 reads SYDVKM. The CDR3 sequence: CASSPRGSGRYRGGRYEQYF. CDR3 DNA: TGTGCCAGCAGCCCTAGGGGCTCCGGGAGGTACCGAGGTGGTCGCTACGAGCAGTACTTC.

The rearrangement joins TRBV10-3 to TRBJ1-2; TRBD1 matches 9 bases. This CDR3 has 13 amino acids. Looked up from germline, CDR1 is ENHRY and CDR2 is SYGVKD. The V segment lost 7 bases and the J segment 8 bases; nucleotides outside the gene matches: 8. CDR3 amino acids: CAINQDRGNGYTF. DNA of the CDR3: TGTGCCATCAACCAGGACAGGGGAAACGGCTACACCTTC.

Turning to this clone: It differs at one base from a far larger clone, so likely a read error. The chain employs TRBV7-9 and TRBJ2-5, with 9 bases fitting TRBD2. Judging by the DNA end, TRBJ2-7 fits better; the J call may be wrong. This CDR3 has 16 residues. Looked up from germline, CDR1 is SEHNR and CDR2 is FQNEAQ (reference sequence). DNA of the CDR3: TGTGCCAGCAGCTTAGTGGGGCTAGCGGGACCCTACGAGCAGTACTTC. Translated, it gives CASSLVGLAGPYEQYF.

The V call is TRBV6-6, the J call TRBJ2-7; 13 nucleotides match TRBD2. This CDR3 region has 14 residues. V dropped 7 bases and J dropped 6; count of bases not matched to a gene: 6. Looked up from germline, CDR1 is MNHNY and CDR2 is SVGAGI (reference sequence). DNA of the CDR3: TGTGCCAGCACCTTACTAGCGGGAGGGCGCGAGCAGTACTTC. Translating gives CASTLLAGGREQYF.

Comments on this clone: One end of the junction is discordant with germline, which a read error may explain. The chain couples TRBV7-7 to TRBJ2-5; D may be TRBD1 (5 bases). Germline values: CDR1 SSHAT, CDR2 FNYEAQ (reference sequence). There are 14 residues in the CDR3. The CDR3 reads CASSLTGVQETQYF. The CDR3 DNA reads as TGTGCTAGCAGCTTAACAGGCGTGCAAGAGACCCAGTACTTC. The whole variable domain, filled in from reference TRBV7-7 and TRBJ2-5, reads GAGVSQSPRYKVTKRGQDVTLRCDPISSHATLYWYQQALGQGPEFLTYFNYEAQPDKSGLPSDRFSAERPEGSISTLTIQRTEQRDSAMYRCASSLTGVQETQYFGPGTRLLVL.

The V gene is TRBV10-3, the J gene TRBJ2-3; D may be TRBD2 (6 bases). Germline CDR1 ENHRY, CDR2 SYGVKD. V was cut by 6 bases and J by 0 bases, with 10 bases left in between. The CDR3 contains 14 residues. In DNA, the CDR3 is TGTGCCATCAGACCGGGACTTAGCACAGATACGCAGTATTTT. Translating gives CAIRPGLSTDTQYF.

On this clone itself: This sample includes further DNA sequences coding for the same CDR3. The chain is built from TRBV28 and TRBJ1-4; no reliable D call. The CDR3 covers 12 residues. Germline values: CDR1 MDHEN, CDR2 SYDVKM. With 5 bases removed from V and 5 bases from J, the gap between germline ends came to 6 bases. The CDR3 here is CASSPPNEKLFF. CDR3 DNA: TGTGCCAGCAGTCCCCCGAATGAAAAACTGTTTTTT.

The chain has TRBV30 and TRBJ1-3; 8 nucleotides match TRBD1. The junction had 4 bases not matched to a gene; V was cut back by 3 bases and J by 0 bases. The germline V gene has CDR1 GTSNPN and CDR2 SVGIG (reference sequence). This CDR3 contains 15 residues. The CDR3 protein is CAWRQGDSSGNTIYF. CDR3 DNA: TGTGCCTGGAGACAGGGGGACAGCTCTGGAAACACCATATATTTT.

The table lists this clone with a count of one. The chain joins TRBV28 to TRBJ2-1, with 14 bases fitting TRBD2. This CDR3 is built from 14 residues. The germline V gene encodes CDR1 MDHEN and CDR2 SYDVKM. V dropped 10 bases and J dropped 9; count of bases not matched to a gene: 8. The CDR3 DNA sequence: TGTGCCACCCAGGGACTAGCGGGAGTGGCTGAGCAGTTCTTC. Its translation is CATQGLAGVAEQFF. Using reference TRBV28 and TRBJ2-1 for the parts outside the CDR3, the full variable domain is DVKVTQSSRYLVKRTGEKVFLECVQDMDHENMFWYRQDPGLGLRLIYFSYDVKMKEKGDIPEGYSVSREKKERFSLILESASTNQTSMYLCATQGLAGVAEQFFGPGTRLTVL.

The chain links TRBV5-1 to TRBJ2-3, with 8 bases identical to TRBD1. Germline CDR1 is SGHRS and CDR2 is YFSETQ. The V segment lost 0 bases and the J segment 4 bases; nucleotides outside the gene matches: 1. The CDR3 contains 14 residues. The CDR3: CASSLEQGADTQYF. The CDR3 DNA reads TGCGCCAGCAGCTTGGAACAGGGGGCAGATACGCAGTATTTT.

V gene TRBV2 combines with J gene TRBJ2-7, with D possibly TRBD2 on 6 matching bases. Germline V gene data show CDR1 as SNHLY and CDR2 as FYNNEI. Trimming removed 3 bases at V and 7 bases at J, with 10 bases between. This CDR3 spans 12 amino acids. CDR3 coding DNA: TGTGCCAGCAGTGACGGAGGGAGGGAGCAGTACTTC. It translates to CASSDGGREQYF.

The chain carries TRBV28 and TRBJ1-5; D remains ambiguous. The CDR3 covers 12 residues. In germline, CDR1 is MDHEN, CDR2 SYDVKM. V lost 3 bases and J lost 8, with 8 bases in between. CDR3 loop: CASSLLQKPQHF. In nucleotides, the CDR3 is TGTGCCAGCAGTTTGTTACAGAAGCCCCAGCATTTT.

In this sample, this clone turned up a few times. The V gene is TRBV6-5, the J gene TRBJ1-5; weak D call: TRBD1 (5 bases). The germline gives CDR1 MNHEY, CDR2 SVGAGI. The CDR3 consists of 12 residues. V gave up 10 bases and J gave up 4 bases, with 11 bases separating them. The CDR3 nucleotides are TGTGCCACCACAGGAGCTAATCAGCCCCAGCATTTT. It encodes CATTGANQPQHF.

V is TRBV4-3 and J is TRBJ1-2, with 7 bases aligning to TRBD1. The CDR3 totals 14 residues. Germline V gene lookup returns CDR1 LGHNA and CDR2 YSLEER. V lost 4 bases to trimming and J lost 8 bases; unmatched junction nucleotides: 10. CDR3 bases: TGCGCCAGCAGCCCCTCCCGACAGGGCGGAGGCTACACCTTC. Encoded protein: CASSPSRQGGGYTF.

Note on this clone: A single base is all that separates this from a far larger clone, so a read error is likely. Within the sample, other DNA sequences also encode this same CDR3. The rearrangement joins TRBV28 to TRBJ1-2; D remains unclear. This CDR3 spans 12 amino acids. CDR1 MDHEN and CDR2 SYDVKM come from the germline V gene. The CDR3 region is CASSFAEYGYTF. DNA of the CDR3: TGTGCTAGCAGTTTCGCGGAGTATGGCTACACCTTC.

The gene calls are TRBV9 and TRBJ2-2; no firm D call. CDR3 size: 14 residues. Trimming removed 0 bases at V and 7 bases at J, with 10 bases between. Germline V gives CDR1 SGDLS, CDR2 YYNGEE. CDR3 bases: TGTGCCAGCAGCGTAGAGGGTACCAACGGGGAGCTGTTTTTT. The encoded protein is CASSVEGTNGELFF.

The chain links TRBV7-8 to TRBJ1-2; D remains unclear. The CDR3 extends over 15 amino acids. The V gene's germline CDR1 is SGHVS and CDR2 FQNEAQ. V was clipped by 4 bases and J by 0 bases, with 12 bases between them. The CDR3 sequence: CASSSRPIPNYGYTF. CDR3 coding DNA: TGTGCCAGCAGCTCAAGACCGATTCCTAACTATGGCTACACCTTC. Full variable domain (remainder filled in from reference TRBV7-8 and TRBJ1-2): GAGVSQSPRYKVAKRGQDVALRCDPISGHVSLFWYQQALGQGPEFLTYFQNEAQLDKSGLPSDRFFAERPEGSVSTLKIQRTQQEDSAVYLCASSSRPIPNYGYTFGSGTRLTVV.

The chain has TRBV6-5 and TRBJ1-2, with D possibly TRBD1 on 5 matching bases. This CDR3 spans 14 amino acids. Trimming pared 2 bases from V and 4 bases from J, leaving 11 bases between. Germline CDR1 MNHEY, CDR2 SVGAGI. The CDR3 protein is CASSYRRQTYGYTF. In nucleotides, the CDR3 is TGTGCCAGCAGTTACAGGAGACAGACCTATGGCTACACCTTC.

This chain joins TRBV4-1 and TRBJ2-1, with D unclear. From germline, CDR1 is MGHRA and CDR2 YSYEKL. Trimming cost V 7 bases and J 0 bases, with 13 bases left between them. The CDR3 has 15 amino acids. The CDR3 loop reads CASTKEERSYNEQFF. DNA for the CDR3: TGCGCCAGCACCAAAGAGGAGCGCTCCTACAATGAGCAGTTCTTC.